Each of the 7 T cell receptor beta chains below was sequenced from the same sample in a study of CD8 T cells in Susac syndrome. With random hexamers, 0.5 to 1 ug RNA was reverse transcribed. A single record per CDR3 protein comes from TCRdb applying MiXCR to the immunoSEQ multiplex PCR reads. The repertoire holds roughly 200,000 distinct CDR3 sequences, roughly 94% seen once, with around 0.08% in the top ten. Source material: CD4+ T cells from PBMCs. These receptors were collected from a human donor with multiple sclerosis.

The chain couples TRBV20-1 to TRBJ2-7; TRBD2 aligns across 9 bases. J gave up 2 bases and V 1 base, and 9 bases lay outside the gene matches. The germline gives CDR1 DFQATT, CDR2 SNEGSKA (reference sequence). The CDR3 has 16 amino acids. CDR3: CSARGLLAGAPYEQYF. CDR3 sequence (DNA): TGCAGTGCTAGAGGTCTTTTAGCGGGGGCGCCCTACGAGCAGTACTTC.

This rearrangement joins TRBV7-6 to TRBJ2-7, with D perhaps TRBD2 (6 bases). Trimming stripped 2 bases from V and 7 bases from J, with 15 bases between. Germline V lookup: CDR1 SGHVS, CDR2 FNYEAQ. This CDR3 has 14 residues. The CDR3 is CASSLSTRTTEQYF. The DNA for the CDR3 is TGTGCCAGCAGCTTATCTACCCGGACTACGGAGCAGTACTTC. Full variable domain (rest looked up from reference TRBV7-6 and TRBJ2-7): GAGVSQSPRYKVTKRGQDVALRCDPISGHVSLYWYRQALGQGPEFLTYFNYEAQQDKSGLPNDRFSAERPEGSISTLTIQRTEQRDSAMYRCASSLSTRTTEQYFGPGTRLTVT.

The chain is built from TRBV2 and TRBJ2-1, with a weak D call TRBD1 (5 bases). V lost 8 bases and J lost 6, with 11 bases in between. The germline gives CDR1 SNHLY, CDR2 FYNNEI. The CDR3 has 12 residues. The chain's CDR3 is CASRTNGNEQFF. The CDR3 DNA sequence: TGTGCCAGCCGGACAAATGGCAATGAGCAGTTCTTC.

CDR3 in DNA: TGTGCCAGCAGACCCGGGACAGGTGGGATCTCTGGAAACACCATATATTTT. Its translation is CASRPGTGGISGNTIYF. This chain connects TRBV2 to TRBJ1-3; 8 nucleotides line up with TRBD1. In germline, CDR1 is SNHLY, CDR2 FYNNEI. This CDR3 has 17 amino acids. The junction had 10 bases not matched to a gene; V was cut back by 6 bases and J by 0 bases.

V is TRBV19 and J is TRBJ1-2, with 10 positions matching TRBD1. This CDR3 spans 13 amino acids. Trimming took 9 bases from V and 7 from J; bases not matched to a gene: 8. CDR1 LNHDA and CDR2 SQIVND come from the germline V gene (reference sequence). The CDR3 loop reads CASRRDRGRGYTF. CDR3 DNA sequence: TGTGCCAGCCGCCGGGACAGGGGCCGTGGCTACACCTTC. The entire variable domain, with the rest obtained from reference TRBV19 and TRBJ1-2, is as follows: DGGITQSPKYLFRKEGQNVTLSCEQNLNHDAMYWYRQDPGQGLRLIYYSQIVNDFQKGDIAEGYSVSREKKESFPLTVTSAQKNPTAFYLCASRRDRGRGYTFGSGTRLTVV.

The rearrangement links TRBV7-9 to TRBJ2-5, with 9 bases identical to TRBD1. The CDR3 covers 18 residues. The trim removed 5 bases at V and 9 bases at J, leaving 22 bases unmatched. CDR1 and CDR2 (germline): SEHNR, FQNEAQ (reference sequence). CDR3 in DNA: TGTGCCAGCAGCCTACGACTCCTCGGACAGGGGTCCGTCGGGGCCCAGTACTTC. It encodes CASSLRLLGQGSVGAQYF.

The V and J genes are TRBV4-2 and TRBJ2-7; TRBD1 might be the D (6 bases). The V gene lost 0 bases and the J gene lost 1 base, with 13 bases spanning the gap. The CDR3 covers 16 residues. Germline V CDR1 and CDR2: LGHNA, YNFKEQ. The CDR3 DNA sequence: TGTGCCAGCAGCCAAGAGACGAAGACAGGTTCCTACGAGCAGTACTTC. Translation: CASSQETKTGSYEQYF.